These 29 T cell receptor beta chains share one sample of origin, sequenced in a study of CXCR3-negative and CXCR3-positive naive CD8 T cells. UMI-labeled 5' RACE yielded the TRB cDNA libraries. One entry per CDR3 protein, without DNA, is what TCRdb gives after re-calling the 5' RACE reads. Its table lists some 130,000 distinct CDR3 sequences. The sequenced material came from naive CXCR3- CD8+ T cells from blood. Subset denoted: CD45RO-CCR7+CD27+CD95- naive CD8+ T cells lacking CXCR3 (TNR3-). The receptor set was obtained from a human donor in good health. Some clones in this sample may be carry-over from other donors' samples.

V is TRBV5-6 and J is TRBJ2-3. This CDR3 is built from 13 residues. The germline V gene encodes CDR1 SGHDT and CDR2 YYEEEE. This CDR3 is CASSFASSDTQYF.

The chain has TRBV7-9 and TRBJ2-1; absent DNA, TCRdb's TRBD2 call cannot be checked. The CDR3 covers 14 residues. Looked up from germline, CDR1 is SEHNR and CDR2 is FQNEAQ (reference sequence). The chain's CDR3 is CASSHPLGANEQFF.

The chain uses TRBV3-1 and TRBJ2-1. Germline lookup yields CDR1 LGHDT and CDR2 YNNKEL (reference sequence). The CDR3 is 11 residues long. CDR3 protein: CASSQEDEQFF.

V and J are TRBV5-1 and TRBJ1-6; as DNA is missing, the TRBD1 call by TCRdb cannot be tested. There are 15 residues in the CDR3. Per germline, CDR1 SGHRS and CDR2 YFSETQ. The CDR3 here is CASSPGQGGDSPLHF.

This chain links TRBV7-9 with TRBJ2-1. This CDR3 has 15 amino acids. Germline assignment: CDR1 SEHNR and CDR2 FQNEAQ (reference sequence). This CDR3 reads CASSLSGDLYNEQFF.

J is TRBJ2-7 and V is TRBV30; TCRdb proposes TRBD1, but this gene call is untestable without DNA. CDR3 length equals 13 residues. Germline V gene sequence: CDR1 GTSNPN, CDR2 SVGIG (reference sequence). CDR3 amino acids: CAWSHTRTGEQYF.

The V gene is TRBV5-1, the J gene TRBJ1-1. This CDR3 comprises 12 residues. Germline assignment: CDR1 SGHRS and CDR2 YFSETQ. The chain's CDR3 is CASSSGLTEAFF.

This chain joins TRBV29-1 and TRBJ2-7; the TCRdb D gene call, TRBD2, has no DNA to confirm it. Germline V gene lookup returns CDR1 SQVTM and CDR2 ANQGSEA. The CDR3 loop spans 13 amino acids. This CDR3 is CSVELAGQPEQYF.

The chain employs TRBV7-9 and TRBJ2-7; TCRdb reports TRBD1, a call that lacks DNA to check it against. Germline lookup yields CDR1 SEHNR and CDR2 FQNEAQ (reference sequence). The CDR3 has 15 amino acids. CDR3 loop: CASSPRDRGSYEQYF.

This chain connects TRBV7-9 to TRBJ2-7; TCRdb gives TRBD1 as the D gene, but with no DNA this cannot be confirmed. Germline V CDR1 and CDR2: SEHNR, FQNEAQ (reference sequence). This CDR3 contains 12 residues. The CDR3 reads CASRGPSYEQYF. The complete variable domain, with remaining parts taken from reference TRBV7-9 and TRBJ2-7, reads DTGVSQNPRHKITKRGQNVTFRCDPISEHNRLYWYRQTLGQGPEFLTYFQNEAQLEKSRLLSDRFSAERPKGSFSTLEIQRTEQGDSAMYLCASRGPSYEQYFGPGTRLTVT.

This sequence joins TRBV7-9 and TRBJ2-5; TCRdb gives TRBD1 as the D gene, but with no DNA this cannot be confirmed. Germline V gene lookup returns CDR1 SEHNR and CDR2 FQNEAQ (reference sequence). The CDR3 has 17 residues. CDR3 amino acids: CASRDRKARSYMETQYF. The complete variable domain, with remaining parts taken from reference TRBV7-9 and TRBJ2-5, reads DTGVSQNPRHKITKRGQNVTFRCDPISEHNRLYWYRQTLGQGPEFLTYFQNEAQLEKSRLLSDRFSAERPKGSFSTLEIQRTEQGDSAMYLCASRDRKARSYMETQYFGPGTRLLVL.

The chain couples TRBV6-6 to TRBJ2-5; the D call from TCRdb, TRBD2, cannot be confirmed without DNA. Germline V gene lookup returns CDR1 MNHNY and CDR2 SVGAGI (reference sequence). This CDR3 comprises 17 residues. CDR3 amino acids: CASSYSWTSGDLETQYF.

This rearrangement joins TRBV3-1 to TRBJ2-7. Germline CDR1 LGHDT, CDR2 YNNKEL (reference sequence). CDR3 length: 14 residues. The CDR3 sequence is CASSQDLEDYEQYF.

V gene TRBV5-8 combines with J gene TRBJ2-7. The CDR3 is 12 residues long. The germline V gene encodes CDR1 SGHTS and CDR2 YDEGEE. The CDR3 reads CASSIPALEQYF.

This chain's CDR3 is CASSSREYSEQFF. The gene calls are TRBV12-3 or TRBV12-4 and TRBJ2-1; as DNA is missing, the TRBD2 call by TCRdb cannot be tested. The CDR3 loop spans 13 amino acids.

The chain combines TRBV4-3 with TRBJ2-5; TCRdb's D call, TRBD2, is unchecked because there is no DNA. The CDR3 has 14 amino acids. Germline CDR1 and CDR2: LGHNA and YSLEER. CDR3: CAGSPGRNPETQYF.

The V and J genes are TRBV28 and TRBJ2-7; as DNA is missing, the TRBD1 call by TCRdb cannot be tested. The germline V gene has CDR1 MDHEN and CDR2 SYDVKM. This CDR3 has 16 amino acids. The chain's CDR3 is CASSLWGGTGIYEQYF. Full variable domain (rest looked up from reference TRBV28 and TRBJ2-7): DVKVTQSSRYLVKRTGEKVFLECVQDMDHENMFWYRQDPGLGLRLIYFSYDVKMKEKGDIPEGYSVSREKKERFSLILESASTNQTSMYLCASSLWGGTGIYEQYFGPGTRLTVT.

The rearrangement links TRBV10-1 to TRBJ1-1; TCRdb picks TRBD1, but there is no DNA to check that call. The CDR3 has 14 amino acids. Germline V gene data show CDR1 as WNHNN and CDR2 as SYGVQD (reference sequence). Here the CDR3 reads CASSERRGDTEAFF.

The chain combines TRBV19 with TRBJ2-1. The CDR3 runs 12 residues. From germline, CDR1 is LNHDA and CDR2 SQIVND (reference sequence). The CDR3 is CASRHGFLGWFF.

This sequence joins TRBV14 and TRBJ2-1; the D gene TCRdb calls, TRBD2, cannot be checked with no DNA. This CDR3 is 20 amino acids long. The germline V gene encodes CDR1 SGHDN and CDR2 FVKESK. The CDR3 sequence: CASSQFTSGGSASSYNEQFF. The complete variable domain, with remaining parts taken from reference TRBV14 and TRBJ2-1, reads EAGVTQFPSHSVIEKGQTVTLRCDPISGHDNLYWYRRVMGKEIKFLLHFVKESKQDESGMPNNRFLAERTGGTYSTLKVQPAELEDSGVYFCASSQFTSGGSASSYNEQFFGPGTRLTVL.

The CDR3 reads CASSGGAIGETQYF. The gene calls are TRBV19 and TRBJ2-5; as DNA is missing, the TRBD1 call by TCRdb cannot be tested. Germline-derived CDR1 and CDR2 are LNHDA and SQIVND (reference sequence). The CDR3 has 14 residues.

This chain joins TRBV20-1 and TRBJ2-7; the D call from TCRdb, TRBD2, cannot be confirmed without DNA. The CDR3 is 14 amino acids. Per the germline V gene, CDR1 is DFQATT and CDR2 is SNEGSKA (reference sequence). CDR3: CSARYSGSSYEQYF.

V is TRBV7-2 and J is TRBJ2-3; TCRdb's D call, TRBD1, is unchecked because there is no DNA. The length of the CDR3 is 15 residues. Looked up from germline, CDR1 is SGHTA and CDR2 is FQGNSA. Here the CDR3 reads CAARAGTGGADTQYF.

V is TRBV27 and J is TRBJ1-4. CDR1 is MNHEY and CDR2 is SMNVEV in the germline V gene (reference sequence). This CDR3 has 15 amino acids. CDR3 in amino acids: CASGLREGLDEKLFF.

The chain links TRBV5-4 to TRBJ1-2; TCRdb lists TRBD1, though no DNA is available to test this call. The CDR3 totals 15 residues. Germline lookup yields CDR1 SGHNT and CDR2 YYREEE (reference sequence). The CDR3 loop reads CASSSSSGLLGGYTF.

This chain links TRBV3-1 with TRBJ2-2; TCRdb's D gene call, TRBD1, goes unchecked for lack of DNA. Germline values: CDR1 LGHDT, CDR2 YNNKEL (reference sequence). The CDR3 spans 15 residues. The CDR3 protein is CASSPRQLNTGELFF.

The gene calls are TRBV5-1 and TRBJ2-7; the TCRdb D gene call, TRBD1, has no DNA to confirm it. This CDR3 has 16 amino acids. Per germline, CDR1 SGHRS and CDR2 YFSETQ. CDR3 sequence reads: CASSAQGTDQTYEQYF.

The CDR3 here is CASSPGGVYYGYTF. The chain is built from TRBV12-3 or TRBV12-4 and TRBJ1-2; lacking DNA, the TRBD1 call made by TCRdb goes unchecked. This CDR3 is 14 amino acids long.

The chain has TRBV7-9 and TRBJ2-1; TCRdb returns TRBD1, unconfirmable since there is no DNA. The length of the CDR3 is 15 residues. Germline CDR1 SEHNR, CDR2 FQNEAQ (reference sequence). CDR3 residues: CASSFIAGRGDEQFF.